This T cell receptor beta chain comes out of a study of T cell changes during pregnancy in multiple sclerosis. Germline V gives CDR1 MGHRA, CDR2 YSYEKL. CDR3 size: 17 residues. V was cut by 1 base and J by 3 bases, with 16 bases left in between. Using immunoSEQ multiplex PCR, the repertoire was profiled, and TCRdb retains in-frame clones only, with some absent. Found here are roughly 110,000 clones, 92% of them singletons; the top ten hold 1.5% to 2%. The chain uses TRBV4-1 and TRBJ1-3; D perhaps matches TRBD1 (6 bases). This receptor was obtained from a female donor with multiple sclerosis, enrolled in a pregnancy study. The sequencing used peripheral blood, collected after pregnancy. CDR3 nucleotide sequence: TGCGCCAGCAGCCAAGCTTTCACAGGGAGGGTTGGAAACACCATATATTTT. Translated, it gives CASSQAFTGRVGNTIYF.